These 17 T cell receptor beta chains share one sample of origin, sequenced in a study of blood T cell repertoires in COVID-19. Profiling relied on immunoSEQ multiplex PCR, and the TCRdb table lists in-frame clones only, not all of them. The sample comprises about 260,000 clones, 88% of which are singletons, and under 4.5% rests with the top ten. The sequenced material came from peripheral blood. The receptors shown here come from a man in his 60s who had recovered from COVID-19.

As DNA, the CDR3 is TGCAGTGTCCGCACTGAAGCTTTCTTT. Protein: CSVRTEAFF. The genes are TRBV20-1 and TRBJ1-1, with D uncertain. This CDR3 has 9 residues. Germline V gene lookup returns CDR1 DFQATT and CDR2 SNEGSKA (reference sequence). Deletions cut 7 bases from V and 4 bases from J, with 4 bases between.

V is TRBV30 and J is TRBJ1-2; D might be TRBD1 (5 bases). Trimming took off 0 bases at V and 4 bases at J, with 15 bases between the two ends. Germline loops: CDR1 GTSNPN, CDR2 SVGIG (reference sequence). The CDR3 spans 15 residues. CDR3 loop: CAWSVKEGRSYGYTF. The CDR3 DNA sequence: TGTGCCTGGAGTGTAAAGGAGGGGCGGAGCTATGGCTACACCTTC.

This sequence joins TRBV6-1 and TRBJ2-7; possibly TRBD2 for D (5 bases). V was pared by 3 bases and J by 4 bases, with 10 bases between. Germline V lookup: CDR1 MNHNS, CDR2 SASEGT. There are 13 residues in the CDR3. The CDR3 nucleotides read TGTGCCAGCAGTGACGGGATGGTATACGAGCAGTACTTC. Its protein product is CASSDGMVYEQYF.

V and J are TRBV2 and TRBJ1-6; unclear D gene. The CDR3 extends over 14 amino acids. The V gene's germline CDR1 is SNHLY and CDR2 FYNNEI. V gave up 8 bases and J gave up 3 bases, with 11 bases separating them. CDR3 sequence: CASRSQIYNSPLHF. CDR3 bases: TGTGCCAGCCGGAGCCAGATCTATAATTCACCCCTCCACTTT.

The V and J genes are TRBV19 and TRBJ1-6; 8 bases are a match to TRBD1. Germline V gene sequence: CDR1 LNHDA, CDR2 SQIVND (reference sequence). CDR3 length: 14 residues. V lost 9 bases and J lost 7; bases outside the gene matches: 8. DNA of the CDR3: TGTGCCAGCACTAGGGACAGGTCCAATTCACCCCTCCACTTT. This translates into CASTRDRSNSPLHF.

DNA for the CDR3: TGTGCCAGCAGCTCATCATCTAGCGGGGTCCAAGAGACCCAGTACTTC. Protein product: CASSSSSSGVQETQYF. The chain carries TRBV7-2 and TRBJ2-5; 9 bases are a match to TRBD2. V shed 4 bases, J shed 1 base, and the junction held 7 bases outside the gene matches. This CDR3 is 16 amino acids long. CDR1 and CDR2 (germline): SGHTA, FQGNSA.

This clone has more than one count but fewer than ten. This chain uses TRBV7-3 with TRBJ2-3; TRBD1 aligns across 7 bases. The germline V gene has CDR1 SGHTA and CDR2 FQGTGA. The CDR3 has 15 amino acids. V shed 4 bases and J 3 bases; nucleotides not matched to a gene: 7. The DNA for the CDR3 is TGTGCCAGCAGCTCTCGGACAGGAACGACAGATACGCAGTATTTT. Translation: CASSSRTGTTDTQYF.

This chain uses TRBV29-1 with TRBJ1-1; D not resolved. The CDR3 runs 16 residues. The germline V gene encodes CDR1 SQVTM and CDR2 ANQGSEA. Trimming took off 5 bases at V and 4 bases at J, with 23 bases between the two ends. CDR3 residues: CSVLEDFVYRGTEAFF. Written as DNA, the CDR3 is TGCAGCGTTCTAGAGGACTTCGTTTATCGTGGCACTGAAGCTTTCTTT.

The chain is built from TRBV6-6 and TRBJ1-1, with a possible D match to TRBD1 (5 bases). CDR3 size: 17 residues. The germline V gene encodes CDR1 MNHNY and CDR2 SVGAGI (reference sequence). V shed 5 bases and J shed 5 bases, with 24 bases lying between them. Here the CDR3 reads CASSPPDMRPGGTEAFF. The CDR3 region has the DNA TGTGCCAGCAGTCCCCCCGATATGCGGCCCGGGGGGACTGAAGCTTTCTTT.

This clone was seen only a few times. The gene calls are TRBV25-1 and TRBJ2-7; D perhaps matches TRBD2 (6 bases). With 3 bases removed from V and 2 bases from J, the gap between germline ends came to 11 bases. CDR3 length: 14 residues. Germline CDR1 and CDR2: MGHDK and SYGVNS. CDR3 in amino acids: CASSDWDSAYEQYF. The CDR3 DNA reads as TGTGCCAGCAGTGACTGGGACTCAGCCTACGAGCAGTACTTC.

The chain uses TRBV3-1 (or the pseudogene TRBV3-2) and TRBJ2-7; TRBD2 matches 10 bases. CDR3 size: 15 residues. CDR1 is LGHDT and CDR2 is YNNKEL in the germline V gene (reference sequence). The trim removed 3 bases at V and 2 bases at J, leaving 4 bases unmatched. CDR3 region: CASSQPGLATYEQYF. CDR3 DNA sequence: TGTGCCAGCAGCCAGCCGGGACTAGCGACCTACGAGCAGTACTTC.

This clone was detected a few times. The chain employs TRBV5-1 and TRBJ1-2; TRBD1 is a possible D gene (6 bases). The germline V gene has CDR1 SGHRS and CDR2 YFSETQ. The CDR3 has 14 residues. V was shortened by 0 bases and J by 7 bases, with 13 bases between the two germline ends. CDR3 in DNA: TGCGCCAGCAGCTTGGTCTTACAGGGTGCTGGCTACACCTTC. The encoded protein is CASSLVLQGAGYTF.

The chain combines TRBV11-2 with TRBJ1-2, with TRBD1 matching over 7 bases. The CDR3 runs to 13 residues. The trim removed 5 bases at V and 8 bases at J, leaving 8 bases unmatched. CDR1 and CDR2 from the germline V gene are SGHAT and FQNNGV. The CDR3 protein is CASSTTGLGGYTF. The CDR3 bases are TGTGCCAGCAGCACGACAGGGTTAGGAGGCTACACCTTC.

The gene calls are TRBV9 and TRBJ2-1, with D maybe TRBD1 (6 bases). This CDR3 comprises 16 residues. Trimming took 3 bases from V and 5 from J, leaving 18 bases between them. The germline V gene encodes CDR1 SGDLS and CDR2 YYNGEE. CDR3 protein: CASSATFWTANNEQFF. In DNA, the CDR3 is TGTGCCAGCAGCGCAACCTTTTGGACAGCTAACAATGAGCAGTTCTTC.

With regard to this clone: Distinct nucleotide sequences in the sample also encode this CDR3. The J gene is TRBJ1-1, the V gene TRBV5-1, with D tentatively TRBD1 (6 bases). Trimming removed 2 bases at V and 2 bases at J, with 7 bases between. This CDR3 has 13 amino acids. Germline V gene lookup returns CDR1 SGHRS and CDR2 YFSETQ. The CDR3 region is CASSLGGNTEAFF. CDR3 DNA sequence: TGCGCCAGCAGCTTAGGGGGTAACACTGAAGCTTTCTTT.

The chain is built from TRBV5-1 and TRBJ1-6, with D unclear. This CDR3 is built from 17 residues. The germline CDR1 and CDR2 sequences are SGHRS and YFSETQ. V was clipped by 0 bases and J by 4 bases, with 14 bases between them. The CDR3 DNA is TGCGCCAGCAGCTTGGGGGCAGCGGGGAATTATAATTCACCCCTCCACTTT. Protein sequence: CASSLGAAGNYNSPLHF.

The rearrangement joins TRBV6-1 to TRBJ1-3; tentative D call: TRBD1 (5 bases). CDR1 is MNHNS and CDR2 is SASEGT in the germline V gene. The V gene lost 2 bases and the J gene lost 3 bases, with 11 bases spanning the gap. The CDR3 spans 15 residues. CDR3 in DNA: TGTGCCAGCAGTGAATGGGGGGGAGGTGGAAACACCATATATTTT. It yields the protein CASSEWGGGGNTIYF.